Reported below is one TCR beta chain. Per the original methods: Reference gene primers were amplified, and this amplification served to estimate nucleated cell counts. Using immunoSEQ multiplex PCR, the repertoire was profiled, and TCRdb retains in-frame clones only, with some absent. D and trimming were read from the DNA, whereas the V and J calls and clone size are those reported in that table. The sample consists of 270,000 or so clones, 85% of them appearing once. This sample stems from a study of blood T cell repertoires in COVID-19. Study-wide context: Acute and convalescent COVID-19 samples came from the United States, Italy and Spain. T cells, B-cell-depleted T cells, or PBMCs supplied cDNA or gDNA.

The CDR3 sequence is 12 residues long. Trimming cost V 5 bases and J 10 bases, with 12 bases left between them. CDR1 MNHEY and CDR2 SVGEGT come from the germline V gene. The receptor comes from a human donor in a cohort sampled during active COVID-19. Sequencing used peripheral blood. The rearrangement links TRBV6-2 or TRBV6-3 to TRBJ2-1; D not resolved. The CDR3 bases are TGTGCCAGCAGTCCCACAGACGAGGAGCAGTTCTTC. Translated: CASSPTDEEQFF.